Below are 13 T cell receptor beta chains sequenced from a single sample in a study of T cell repertoires in cytomegalovirus infection. Each CDR3 protein gets one entry after TCRdb re-called the reads with MiXCR. Of hundreds of thousands of distinct CDR3 sequences listed, 35% are singletons. Sequenced sample: PBMCs. These receptors all stem from a human donor in good health (CMV status not recorded). Some clones in this sample may be carry-over from other donors' samples.

This chain joins TRBV20-1 and TRBJ2-1; possible D gene TRBD2, 6 bases. This CDR3 is 12 amino acids long. Germline V lookup: CDR1 DFQATT, CDR2 SNEGSKA (reference sequence). Trimming removed 5 bases from V and 7 bases from J, with 12 bases in between. The CDR3, as DNA: TGCAGTGCTTCATGGGGGGTTAATGAGCAGTTCTTC. Translated, it gives CSASWGVNEQFF.

The V call is TRBV20-1, the J call TRBJ2-7; D gene uncertain. Germline CDR1 and CDR2: DFQATT and SNEGSKA (reference sequence). The CDR3 length is 15 residues. V was trimmed by 0 bases and J by 0 bases, leaving 12 bases between them. The DNA of the CDR3 is TGCAGTGCTAGAGATTTGCCGGTCTTCTCCTACGAGCAGTACTTC. It specifies CSARDLPVFSYEQYF.

A few counts support this clonotype. The rearrangement links TRBV6-5 to TRBJ2-1; D call uncertain. The CDR3 spans 16 residues. Trimming cost V 5 bases and J 0 bases, with 14 bases left between them. CDR1 is MNHEY, CDR2 SVGAGI, per germline. The chain's CDR3 is CASSGRTPSSYNEQFF. The DNA of the CDR3 is TGTGCCAGCAGTGGCCGAACCCCGAGCTCCTACAATGAGCAGTTCTTC.

The chain carries TRBV6-1 and TRBJ1-6, with TRBD1 identical over 7 bases. The trim removed 5 bases at V and 8 bases at J, leaving 21 bases unmatched. Per germline, CDR1 MNHNS and CDR2 SASEGT. The length of the CDR3 is 19 residues. CDR3 sequence: CASSLNFGQESSEDSPLHF. The CDR3 nucleotides read TGTGCCAGCAGTCTCAACTTCGGACAGGAATCTTCGGAGGATTCACCCCTCCACTTT.

The chain is built from TRBV27 and TRBJ1-5; D gene unclear. Between the trimmed V and J ends, which lost 3 bases and 5 bases, there was a span of 8 bases. From germline, CDR1 is MNHEY and CDR2 SMNVEV (reference sequence). The CDR3 consists of 13 residues. CDR3 nucleotide sequence: TGTGCCAGCAGTTTTAGGAACTATCAGCCCCAGCATTTT. It translates to CASSFRNYQPQHF.

The chain recombines TRBV7-9 with TRBJ1-2, with TRBD1 identical over 8 bases. Germline V CDR1 and CDR2: SEHNR, FQNEAQ (reference sequence). This CDR3 has 16 residues. Trimming removed 0 bases from V and 7 bases from J; junction bases left unmatched: 10. The CDR3 is CASSLAGSAGGSGYTF. The CDR3 DNA follows: TGTGCCAGCAGCTTAGCTGGATCGGCAGGGGGCAGTGGCTACACCTTC.

This clonotype was detected many times. This rearrangement joins TRBV7-2 to TRBJ2-7, with 7 bases fitting TRBD2. The CDR3 spans 15 residues. From germline, CDR1 is SGHTA and CDR2 FQGNSA. V shed 6 bases and J 1 base; nucleotides not matched to a gene: 9. The DNA of the CDR3 is TGTGCCAGCAGTACCCTGCCGGGGGGTTCCTACGAGCAGTACTTC. Translated: CASSTLPGGSYEQYF.

Regarding this clonotype: This may be a read error: a much more frequent sequence differs by one nucleotide. The chain employs TRBV7-2 and TRBJ2-7; 7 bases match TRBD1. Losses at the gene ends were 3 bases for V and 3 bases for J; bases not matched to a gene: 8. There are 15 residues in the CDR3. From germline, CDR1 is SGHTA and CDR2 FQGNSA. CDR3 sequence (DNA): TGTGCCAGCAGCTTCAGCACAGGGGAAGGCTACGAGCAGTACTTC. Translated, it gives CASSFSTGEGYEQYF.

There are a few counts of this clonotype. The genes are TRBV19 and TRBJ1-2; possibly TRBD1 for D (5 bases). V was cut by 9 bases and J by 7 bases, with 24 bases left in between. The CDR3 loop spans 15 amino acids. Per germline, CDR1 LNHDA and CDR2 SQIVND (reference sequence). CDR3 amino acids: CASSIPWQGGSGYTF. CDR3 bases: TGTGCCAGCTCAATCCCCTGGCAGGGAGGAAGTGGCTACACCTTC.

V is TRBV6-2 or TRBV6-3 and J is TRBJ1-2; D unresolved. CDR3 length: 15 residues. Germline V CDR1 and CDR2: MNHEY, SVGEGT. The V and J ends lost 6 bases and 2 bases respectively, with 16 bases between them. CDR3: CASRTLFRENYGYTF. The CDR3 DNA reads TGTGCCAGCAGGACCCTATTCCGGGAGAACTATGGCTACACCTTC.

The rearrangement links TRBV5-6 to TRBJ1-1; D is unclear. The length of the CDR3 is 12 residues. Trimming removed 4 bases from V and 11 bases from J, with 15 bases in between. Germline V CDR1 and CDR2: SGHDT, YYEEEE. The CDR3 reads CASSHQTVGAFF. CDR3 coding DNA: TGTGCCAGCAGCCACCAGACCGTTGGGGCTTTCTTT.

CDR3 region: CASSIGTTSSGNTIYF. The CDR3 DNA follows: TGTGCCAGTAGTATTGGGACAACCTCCTCTGGAAACACCATATATTTT. This chain links TRBV19 with TRBJ1-3, with D tentatively TRBD1 (6 bases). From germline, CDR1 is LNHDA and CDR2 SQIVND (reference sequence). Trimming removed 3 bases from V and 0 bases from J, with 12 bases in between. CDR3 length: 16 residues.

The chain combines TRBV5-4 with TRBJ2-5; TRBD2 matches 10 bases. This CDR3 is 17 amino acids long. Losses at the gene ends were 4 bases for V and 2 bases for J; bases not matched to a gene: 11. Germline loops: CDR1 SGHNT, CDR2 YYREEE (reference sequence). The CDR3 loop is CASSPIGLAERQETQYF. CDR3 bases: TGTGCCAGCAGCCCGATTGGACTAGCGGAAAGACAAGAGACCCAGTACTTC.